The clone carrying this T cell receptor (beta chain) was recorded many times. Antigen specificity is unknown. CDR1 LNHNV and CDR2 YYDKDF come from the germline V gene (reference sequence). CDR3 length: 13 residues. The V gene lost 0 bases and the J gene lost 2 bases, with 5 bases spanning the gap. Generation of TCR cDNA used 5'RACE template switching (which added a universal primer site and UMIs). TCRdb independently ran MiXCR on the 5' RACE reads; one entry per CDR3 protein. This table holds roughly 120,000 distinct CDR3 sequences, roughly 7.9% found once. This sample stems from a study of T cells after yellow fever vaccination. About the study: SMART-Seq v4 Ultra Low Input prepared the low-cell-number fractions. The study, taken as a whole, reports: The study re-detected most primary-vaccination clones after the booster (approximately 97% CD4, approximately 87% CD8). FACS-sorted repertoires could harbor abundant contaminating bulk-population clonotypes.

The input for sequencing was CD4+ T cells sorted from PBMCs, taken about 41 days after the first yellow fever vaccination. This rearrangement joins TRBV15 to TRBJ2-7; D unclear. The sequence was obtained from a man aged 18 to 29 who received the YFV17D yellow fever vaccine. CDR3 in amino acids: CATSRDLAYEQYF. In DNA, the CDR3 is TGTGCCACCAGCAGAGACCTAGCCTACGAGCAGTACTTC.